This paragraph reports one TCR beta chain. These data belong to a study of identifying expanded T cells in peripheral blood. J was trimmed by 2 bases and V by 6 bases; bases with no gene match: 11. Germline CDR1 is SGHRS and CDR2 is YFSETQ. The CDR3 consists of 16 residues. Here immunoSEQ multiplex PCR was the method, and the copy in TCRdb shows in-frame clones only, minus some. The sample holds about 80,000 clones, 88% seen once. This clonotype was obtained from a person aged 18 to 75 in good health. Sequencing was done on a sample of blood. The gene calls are TRBV5-1 and TRBJ2-1; 7 bases align to TRBD2. The CDR3 DNA is TGCGCCAGCACCCTTGCAAAGGGGACTACCTACAATGAGCAGTTCTTC. It encodes CASTLAKGTTYNEQFF.